This is a list of T cell receptor beta chains from one sample in a study of shared clonotypes between healthy human individuals. The table came from immunoSEQ multiplex PCR; TCRdb's copy has only in-frame clones and leaves some out. The table has about 580,000 clones, roughly 98% seen once. Sequenced: naive CD8+ T cells sorted from blood. The origin of the receptors is a man aged 30-40 years in good health. CDR3s include the opening cysteine and the closing phenylalanine or tryptophan. The D gene is left open where the match is weak.

V: TRBV27
D: -
CDR3: CASTPGTNNEQFF

V: TRBV6-5
D: -
CDR3: CASRKGGTEAFF

V: TRBV6-1
D: -
CDR3: CASSEDSATNEKLFF

V: TRBV6-1
D: -
CDR3: CASSESVTGVYEQYF

V: TRBV12-5
D: -
CDR3: CASGLGTGPSYNEQFF

V: TRBV9
D: TRBD1
CDR3: CASSVTGGTIAGELFF

V: TRBV7-9
D: TRBD2
CDR3: CASSFAGRARETQYF

V: TRBV5-8
D: -
CDR3: CASSLSGTGYEQYF

V: TRBV6-1
D: -
CDR3: CASRDGRTYEQYF

V: TRBV30
D: TRBD1
CDR3: CASWTGEETQYF

V: TRBV29-1
D: -
CDR3: CSPPLGGPIRETQYF

V: TRBV10-1
D: -
CDR3: CASSQTGNQPQHF

V: TRBV4-1
D: -
CDR3: CASSQGAITDGYTF

V: TRBV27
D: -
CDR3: CASRGGGPYEQYF

V: TRBV7-2
D: TRBD2
CDR3: CASSSRTSGVLYGELFF

V: TRBV4-3
D: -
CDR3: CASSPQRGDTGELFF

V: TRBV27
D: -
CDR3: CASSPRRSSYNEQFF

V: TRBV6-5
D: -
CDR3: CASSYSWGGSSYEQYF

V: TRBV7-8
D: -
CDR3: CASSLDIDRPANEQFF

V: TRBV4-1
D: TRBD1
CDR3: CASSQVGTGDPNEQFF

V: TRBV6-1
D: TRBD1
CDR3: CASSEGLGTGGFGNQPQHF

V: TRBV7-9
D: -
CDR3: CASSLSPQGTNEKLFF

V: TRBV27
D: -
CDR3: CASSPDDRAYEQYF

V: TRBV25-1
D: -
CDR3: CASSGIPHGYTF

V: TRBV27
D: -
CDR3: CATSRGKGPYEQYF

V: TRBV7-8
D: -
CDR3: CASSVEGAVTRGNEQFF

V: TRBV15
D: -
CDR3: CATSREFPGANVLTF

V: TRBV4-1
D: -
CDR3: CASSRGGNTEAFF

V: TRBV21-1
D: -
CDR3: CASSKGGGISNQPQHF

V: TRBV4-1
D: -
CDR3: CASSQATGFAGEAFF

V: TRBV6-1
D: -
CDR3: CASSDDQGVKKPQHF

V: TRBV5-4
D: -
CDR3: CASSLEGSGNTIYF

V: TRBV7-9
D: -
CDR3: CASSFLGWPEAFF

V: TRBV5-1
D: TRBD1
CDR3: CASSPGQVGYNEQFF

V: TRBV19
D: -
CDR3: CASSTDGYNQPQHF

V: TRBV21-1
D: -
CDR3: CASRIGTAQTDQPQHF

V: TRBV7-6
D: TRBD1
CDR3: CASSSGTGMNTEAFF

V: TRBV6-1
D: TRBD2
CDR3: CASSEWRGGGDEQFF

V: TRBV29-1
D: TRBD1
CDR3: CSVNDRGVDGYTF

V: TRBV27
D: -
CDR3: CASNPDKNGDTQYF

V: TRBV27
D: TRBD1
CDR3: CASRQYSQGARDSLVPRGNEQFF

V: TRBV12-5
D: TRBD2
CDR3: CASGLVLQGEREHTDTQYF

V: TRBV11-2
D: -
CDR3: CASRESSYEQYF

V: TRBV9
D: TRBD2
CDR3: CASSPTSGKHEQYF

V: TRBV19
D: -
CDR3: CASSLDHKGHEKLFF

V: TRBV7-9
D: TRBD1
CDR3: CASRLGTGGTGELFF

V: TRBV29-1
D: -
CDR3: CSVEDAGLTYEQYF

V: TRBV4-3
D: -
CDR3: CASSQDTQGSSEAFF

V: TRBV27
D: -
CDR3: CASSPPLGPQHF

V: TRBV27
D: -
CDR3: CASSLLGGNYEQYF

V: TRBV19
D: -
CDR3: CASSIGVGLSDTQYF

V: TRBV11-2
D: -
CDR3: CASSLDLGLAKNIQYF

V: TRBV10-3
D: TRBD1
CDR3: CAISPTGVNEQFF

V: TRBV5-1
D: -
CDR3: CASIGTDEQFF

V: TRBV10-1
D: TRBD2
CDR3: CASSHSGRPYEQYF

V: TRBV5-1
D: -
CDR3: CASSPAEGERYNEQFF

V: TRBV18
D: TRBD1
CDR3: CASSPGQFTEAFF

V: TRBV10-3
D: TRBD2
CDR3: CAISGEREAYNEQFF

V: TRBV27
D: -
CDR3: CASSPVGSSVYNEQFF

V: TRBV5-1
D: -
CDR3: CATAQGRDYEQYF